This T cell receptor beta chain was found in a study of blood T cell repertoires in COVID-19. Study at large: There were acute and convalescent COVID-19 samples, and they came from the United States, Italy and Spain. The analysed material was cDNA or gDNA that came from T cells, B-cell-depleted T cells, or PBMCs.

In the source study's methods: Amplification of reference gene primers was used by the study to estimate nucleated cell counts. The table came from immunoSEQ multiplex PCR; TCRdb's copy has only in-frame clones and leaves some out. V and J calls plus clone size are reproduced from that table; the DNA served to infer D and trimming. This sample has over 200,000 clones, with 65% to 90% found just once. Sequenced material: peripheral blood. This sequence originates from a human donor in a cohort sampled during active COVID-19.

CDR3 loop: CASSQERAGGPSETQYF. CDR3 nucleotides: TGTGCCAGCAGCCAAGAACGAGCGGGAGGGCCTTCTGAGACCCAGTACTTC. The chain recombines TRBV4-2 with TRBJ2-5, with 10 bases aligning to TRBD2. Germline V gene data show CDR1 as LGHNA and CDR2 as YNFKEQ. Losses at the gene ends were 0 bases for V and 5 bases for J; bases not matched to a gene: 9. This CDR3 is 17 amino acids long.